The 21 T cell receptor beta chains listed next were all sequenced from one sample in a study of CD8 T cells in Susac syndrome. Random hexamers primed reverse transcription of about 0.45 to 1 ug RNA. TCRdb processed the immunoSEQ multiplex PCR reads anew with MiXCR; each CDR3 protein has one entry. The sample lists tens of thousands of distinct CDR3 sequences; under 96% were seen once. Sequencing was carried out using CD4+ T cells from PBMCs. These receptors came from a human donor with multiple sclerosis.

The V and J genes are TRBV6-2 or TRBV6-3 and TRBJ2-7, with D possibly TRBD1 on 6 matching bases. V was trimmed by 5 bases and J by 6 bases, leaving 11 bases between them. This CDR3 has 12 amino acids. Germline values: CDR1 MNHEY, CDR2 SVGEGT. The CDR3 DNA reads as TGTGCCAGCAGTGGGACAACCGGCGAGCAGTACTTC. Translating it yields CASSGTTGEQYF.

The chain employs TRBV24-1 and TRBJ2-1; 12 bases fit TRBD2. Germline CDR1 is KGHDR and CDR2 is SFDVKD. The CDR3 extends over 13 amino acids. V lost 9 bases to trimming and J lost 7 bases; unmatched junction nucleotides: 3. CDR3 amino acids: CATGLAGMNEQFF. The CDR3 bases are TGTGCCACCGGACTAGCGGGGATGAATGAGCAGTTCTTC.

This clonotype was observed once. The V gene is TRBV18, the J gene TRBJ1-5; D not certain. CDR3 size: 13 residues. Germline CDR1 is KGHSH and CDR2 is LQKENI. The V end was cut by 4 bases, the J end by 5 bases, with 9 bases between. CDR3 sequence (DNA): TGTGCCAGCTCACGGGCAGACGATCAGCCCCAGCATTTT. As protein: CASSRADDQPQHF.

V gene TRBV15 combines with J gene TRBJ1-5; maybe TRBD1 (6 bases). From germline, CDR1 is LNHNV and CDR2 YYDKDF (reference sequence). The CDR3 is made up of 14 amino acids. Trimming took off 2 bases at V and 6 bases at J, with 11 bases between the two ends. Written as DNA, the CDR3 is TGTGCCACCAGCAGACAGGGGAGGGGTCAGCCCCAGCATTTT. Translation: CATSRQGRGQPQHF.

The chain couples TRBV14 to TRBJ2-4; D gene unclear. In germline, CDR1 is SGHDN, CDR2 FVKESK. The CDR3 covers 14 residues. The V and J ends lost 1 base and 1 base respectively, with 5 bases between them. The CDR3 protein is CASSQGLAKNIQYF. CDR3 sequence (DNA): TGTGCCAGCAGCCAAGGTTTGGCCAAAAACATTCAGTACTTC.

The rearrangement joins TRBV18 to TRBJ2-7; the D gene is possibly TRBD1 (6 bases). This CDR3 comprises 13 residues. V was pared by 2 bases and J by 13 bases, with 18 bases between. Germline CDR1 reads KGHSH; CDR2 reads LQKENI. CDR3 nucleotides: TGTGCCAGCTCACCAGGGCACCGGGACAAGCCCTACTTC. It codes for CASSPGHRDKPYF.

V is TRBV7-2 and J is TRBJ1-1; 7 positions match TRBD1. CDR1 is SGHTA, CDR2 FQGNSA, per germline. This CDR3 spans 15 amino acids. The V and J ends lost 5 bases and 5 bases, in that order; junction bases with no gene match: 11. CDR3 coding DNA: TGTGCCAGCAGCCAATATACAGGGGTCGGGACTGAAGCTTTCTTT. It yields the protein CASSQYTGVGTEAFF.

The V gene is TRBV7-9, the J gene TRBJ1-5, with D perhaps matching TRBD1 (6 bases). Germline assignment: CDR1 SEHNR and CDR2 FQNEAQ (reference sequence). CDR3 size: 17 residues. Trimming shortened V by 1 base and J by 7 bases, and 20 bases separated the two germline ends. In DNA form, the CDR3 reads TGTGCCAGCAGCTTAGGTACGGGGGCGGACTATGGGCAGCCCCAGCATTTT. This gives the protein CASSLGTGADYGQPQHF.

This chain links TRBV7-2 with TRBJ1-2, with a weak D call TRBD1 (5 bases). Germline loops: CDR1 SGHTA, CDR2 FQGNSA. The CDR3 is 15 amino acids. V dropped 3 bases and J dropped 0 bases, with 11 bases sitting between them. The CDR3 protein is CASSLGPNTNYGYTF. CDR3 in DNA: TGTGCCAGCAGCTTGGGACCCAACACTAACTATGGCTACACCTTC.

This sequence joins TRBV5-1 and TRBJ2-3, with 7 bases identical to TRBD1. In germline, CDR1 is SGHRS, CDR2 YFSETQ. The CDR3 has 16 residues. V lost 6 bases and J lost 2; bases outside the gene matches: 12. DNA for the CDR3: TGCGCCAGCACCTCCGGAGAGACAGGGATCACAGATACGCAGTATTTT. Protein: CASTSGETGITDTQYF.

The CDR3: CASSLFGGAGQETQYF. In nucleotides, the CDR3 is TGTGCCAGCAGCTTATTCGGGGGGGCGGGTCAAGAGACCCAGTACTTC. V gene TRBV7-2 combines with J gene TRBJ2-5, with 8 positions matching TRBD2. CDR1 is SGHTA and CDR2 is FQGNSA in the germline V gene. Unmatched junction bases numbered 7, after V lost 2 bases and J lost 2 bases. This CDR3 region has 16 residues.

The J gene is TRBJ2-1, the V gene TRBV12-3 or TRBV12-4; no firm D call. This CDR3 comprises 15 residues. The ends were cut back, 5 bases at V and 9 bases at J, with 20 bases in the middle. CDR3 in DNA: TGTGCCAGCAGTCCCCGGAAAGGTTCGGGCACTGAGCAGTTCTTC. It encodes CASSPRKGSGTEQFF.

The genes are TRBV7-9 and TRBJ1-6, with TRBD1 as a possible D gene (6 bases). The CDR3 consists of 16 residues. V gave up 3 bases and J gave up 9 bases, with 18 bases separating them. Looked up from germline, CDR1 is SEHNR and CDR2 is FQNEAQ (reference sequence). CDR3 DNA sequence: TGTGCCAGCAGCTTCATAGAGGGGGTACGAGGTTCACCCCTCCACTTT. This encodes CASSFIEGVRGSPLHF. Full variable domain (outside the CDR3, taken from reference TRBV7-9 and TRBJ1-6): DTGVSQNPRHKITKRGQNVTFRCDPISEHNRLYWYRQTLGQGPEFLTYFQNEAQLEKSRLLSDRFSAERPKGSFSTLEIQRTEQGDSAMYLCASSFIEGVRGSPLHFGNGTRLTVT.

V usage is TRBV27 and J usage is TRBJ1-2; a weak D match, TRBD1 (5 bases). Trimming took 3 bases from V and 5 from J, leaving 13 bases between them. The CDR3 spans 14 residues. Germline V gene data show CDR1 as MNHEY and CDR2 as SMNVEV (reference sequence). In DNA, the CDR3 is TGTGCCAGCAGTTTTCAGCCCCAGGGTTATGGCTACACCTTC. Translating gives CASSFQPQGYGYTF.

The genes are TRBV5-1 and TRBJ1-1; TRBD1 matches 8 bases. CDR1 and CDR2 from the germline V gene are SGHRS and YFSETQ. Trimming took 6 bases from V and 7 from J; bases not matched to a gene: 8. The CDR3 sequence is 13 residues long. The CDR3 protein is CASTTGQAREAFF. In DNA form, the CDR3 reads TGCGCCAGCACCACGGGACAGGCACGTGAAGCTTTCTTT. The whole variable domain, remainder taken from reference TRBV5-1 and TRBJ1-1, is KAGVTQTPRYLIKTRGQQVTLSCSPISGHRSVSWYQQTPGQGLQFLFEYFSETQRNKGNFPGRFSGRQFSNSRSEMNVSTLELGDSALYLCASTTGQAREAFFGQGTRLTVV.

This clonotype was found a few times. The V and J genes are TRBV7-2 and TRBJ2-7, with D possibly TRBD1 on 6 matching bases. The germline gives CDR1 SGHTA, CDR2 FQGNSA. The CDR3 extends over 14 amino acids. Trimming took off 2 bases at V and 4 bases at J, with 12 bases between the two ends. Here the CDR3 DNA reads TGTGCCAGCAGCTTATCCGGACAGAAATACGAGCAGTACTTC. It translates to CASSLSGQKYEQYF.

The V gene is TRBV5-1, the J gene TRBJ2-2; D is possibly TRBD1 (6 bases). Between the trimmed V and J ends, which lost 1 base and 6 bases, there was a span of 13 bases. Germline V gene sequence: CDR1 SGHRS, CDR2 YFSETQ. The CDR3 is 15 residues long. CDR3 residues: CASSLTGNVPGELFF. The CDR3 DNA reads as TGCGCCAGCAGCTTGACAGGGAATGTTCCCGGGGAGCTGTTTTTT.

The chain has TRBV6-5 and TRBJ2-7; D gene uncertain. Germline V gene data show CDR1 as MNHEY and CDR2 as SVGAGI. Trimming removed 2 bases at V and 0 bases at J, with 5 bases between. The CDR3 consists of 13 residues. The CDR3 region has the DNA TGTGCCAGCAGTTACCAAATCTCCTACGAGCAGTACTTC. Translated, it gives CASSYQISYEQYF.

This clonotype was seen only once. V and J are TRBV5-4 and TRBJ2-2, with TRBD2 matching 12 bases. The V gene end was trimmed by 3 bases and the J gene end by 7 bases; junction bases not matched to a gene: 7. The CDR3 covers 16 residues. Germline V gene sequence: CDR1 SGHNT, CDR2 YYREEE (reference sequence). CDR3 in DNA: TGTGCCAGCAGCTACTCTAGCGGGGGGGCAATCGGGGAGCTGTTTTTT. It translates to CASSYSSGGAIGELFF.

The V and J genes are TRBV5-4 and TRBJ1-1; D is unclear. Trimming stripped 4 bases from V and 6 bases from J, with 4 bases between. Germline V CDR1 and CDR2: SGHNT, YYREEE (reference sequence). The CDR3 totals 10 residues. The DNA of the CDR3 is TGTGCCAGCAGCCCTCCTGAAGCTTTCTTT. Translation: CASSPPEAFF.

J is TRBJ2-5 and V is TRBV20-1; 8 positions agree with TRBD2. Germline loops: CDR1 DFQATT, CDR2 SNEGSKA (reference sequence). The CDR3 has 15 residues. The V segment lost 0 bases and the J segment 4 bases; nucleotides outside the gene matches: 7. CDR3 sequence (DNA): TGCAGTGCTAGAGATGAGGCGGGGGGACGAGAGACCCAGTACTTC. Its protein product is CSARDEAGGRETQYF.